This T cell receptor beta chain was recorded in a study of control samples from healthy donors and cancer patients (dated by TCRdb to 2019 to 2021). V is cut by 0 bases and J by 1 base, and the space between the germline ends is 6 bases. There are 14 amino acids in the CDR3, from cysteine to phenylalanine inclusive. Of the read, only the CDR3 DNA is kept; its 42 bases are in frame from base 1. Via the germline V gene (reference sequence), CDR1 is LNHNV and CDR2 YYDKDF. The library came from the immunoSEQ multiplex PCR assay. The source is immuneACCESS, and TCRdb retained only in-frame sequences with V and J called. Part of the clones is not carried over; for the studies checked, unresolved V genes explain less than half of this, and the remainder is unexplained. The sample table records tens of thousands of clones; around 93% of these occur just once. In total, the top ten clones hold about a fifth of the sample.

Concerning this clone: The antigen it binds to is not known. Base qualities are missing; no much larger clone stands one base away.

The V and J segments used are TRBV15 and TRBJ1-1, with the D gene not confidently named. This receptor was identified in a woman aged 40-49 years with head and neck cancer. Sequencing used PBMCs. The sequence in DNA is TGTGCCACCAGCAGAGATTACGGGAACACTGAAGCTTTCTTT. Translated, this is CATSRDYGNTEAFF.